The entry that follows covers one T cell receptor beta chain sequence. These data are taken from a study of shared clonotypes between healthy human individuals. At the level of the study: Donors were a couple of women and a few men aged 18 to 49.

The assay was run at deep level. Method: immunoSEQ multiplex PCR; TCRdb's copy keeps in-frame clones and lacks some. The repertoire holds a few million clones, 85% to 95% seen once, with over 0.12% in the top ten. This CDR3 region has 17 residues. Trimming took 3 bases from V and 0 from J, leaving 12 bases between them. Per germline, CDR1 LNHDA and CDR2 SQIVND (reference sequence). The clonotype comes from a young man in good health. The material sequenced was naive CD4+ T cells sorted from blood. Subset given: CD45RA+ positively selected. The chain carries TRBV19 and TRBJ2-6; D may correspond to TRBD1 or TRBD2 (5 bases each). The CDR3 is CASSIRDGISGANVLTF. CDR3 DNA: TGTGCCAGTAGTATCCGGGACGGGATCTCTGGGGCCAACGTCCTGACTTTC. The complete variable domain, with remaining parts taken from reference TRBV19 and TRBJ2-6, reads DGGITQSPKYLFRKEGQNVTLSCEQNLNHDAMYWYRQDPGQGLRLIYYSQIVNDFQKGDIAEGYSVSREKKESFPLTVTSAQKNPTAFYLCASSIRDGISGANVLTFGAGSRLTVL.